A selection of T cell receptor beta chains follows, all from one sample in a study of T cell repertoires in cytomegalovirus infection. TCRdb processed the reads anew with MiXCR; each CDR3 protein has one entry. Here the sample spans 150,000 or so distinct CDR3 sequences, roughly 32% being singletons. These receptors lack a known antigen. This specimen consisted of CD8+ T cells from cultured PBMCs, obtained from culture after CMV antigen stimulation. These receptors were obtained from a human donor in good health (CMV status not recorded). Some clones in this sample may be carry-over from other donors' samples. Each CDR3 is given with its conserved first and last residue. D genes are given only for firm matches. A row's size may be missing; if present it is once, few, many or a size class.

TRBV7-9	TRBD2	few	TRBJ2-1	CASSSGTSSHEQFF	TGTGCCAGCAGCTCCGGGACTAGCTCCCATGAGCAGTTCTTC
TRBV6-1	NA	few	TRBJ2-3	CASVEAPSGTDTQYF	TGTGCCAGCGTAGAGGCTCCATCAGGCACAGATACGCAGTATTTT
TRBV2	NA	NA	TRBJ2-7	CASSEARASSYEQYF	TGTGCCAGCAGTGAAGCCCGGGCGTCCTCCTACGAGCAGTACTTC
TRBV7-9	NA	NA	TRBJ1-4	CASSLVGGPEATNEKLFF	TGTGCCAGCAGCTTAGTAGGGGGACCAGAGGCAACTAATGAAAAACTGTTTTTT
TRBV19	TRBD2	few	TRBJ2-1	CASSIVGRGSSYNEQFF	TGTGCCAGTAGTATAGTAGGGCGGGGGAGCTCCTACAATGAGCAGTTCTTC
TRBV19	TRBD1	NA	TRBJ1-6	CASSADDRVLYNSPLHF	TGTGCCAGTAGTGCCGATGACAGGGTGCTTTATAATTCACCCCTCCACTTT
TRBV19	NA	NA	TRBJ1-1	CASSEVLGVTEAFF	TGTGCCAGTAGTGAGGTGTTAGGGGTGACTGAAGCTTTCTTT
TRBV5-4	TRBD2	few	TRBJ2-2	CASRTSGSGELFF	TGTGCCAGCAGGACTAGCGGATCCGGGGAGCTGTTTTTT
TRBV6-6	TRBD2	once	TRBJ2-5	CASSYSGGGFETQYF	TGTGCCAGCAGTTACAGCGGGGGTGGATTCGAGACCCAGTACTTC
TRBV6-2/TRBV6-3	TRBD1	NA	TRBJ1-1	CASSYSGTGEAFF	TGTGCCAGCAGTTACTCCGGGACAGGTGAAGCTTTCTTT
TRBV19	NA	NA	TRBJ1-1	CASSIAGRGNTEAFF	TGTGCCAGTAGTATAGCTGGCAGGGGGAACACTGAAGCTTTCTTT
TRBV7-8	NA	NA	TRBJ2-1	CASSLGSSSYNEQFF	TGTGCCAGCAGCTTAGGGTCTAGCTCCTACAATGAGCAGTTCTTC
TRBV7-6	NA	NA	TRBJ2-7	CAGSLASGVGSYEQYF	TGTGCCGGCAGCTTAGCGTCGGGGGTCGGTTCCTACGAGCAGTACTTC
TRBV7-8	NA	few	TRBJ2-7	CASSHGQTYEQYF	TGTGCCAGCAGCCACGGGCAGACCTACGAGCAGTACTTC
TRBV20-1	NA	NA	TRBJ2-1	CSARDEAGPWNEQFF	TGCAGTGCTAGAGATGAGGCAGGTCCGTGGAATGAGCAGTTCTTC
TRBV11-2	NA	NA	TRBJ1-3	CASSLVGSGNTIYF	TGTGCCAGCAGCTTAGTAGGATCTGGAAACACCATATATTTT
TRBV11-1	TRBD2	NA	TRBJ2-1	CASSLESGGAFNEQFF	TGTGCCAGCAGCTTAGAGAGCGGGGGGGCCTTTAATGAGCAGTTCTTC
TRBV5-6	TRBD1	NA	TRBJ2-3	CASSLEAGGMTDTQYF	TGTGCCAGCAGCTTGGAGGCAGGGGGTATGACAGATACGCAGTATTTT
TRBV7-9	NA	many	TRBJ2-7	CASVPQLGRFYEQYF	TGTGCCAGTGTCCCACAATTAGGGCGGTTTTACGAGCAGTACTTC
TRBV12-3/TRBV12-4	NA	NA	TRBJ2-7	CASSQTGPYEQYF	TGTGCCAGCAGTCAAACAGGGCCCTACGAGCAGTACTTC
TRBV7-8	TRBD1	many	TRBJ2-7	CASSSADRDPYEQYF	TGTGCCAGCAGCTCCGCGGACAGGGACCCTTACGAGCAGTACTTC
TRBV7-3	NA	few	TRBJ2-3	CASSLLAPDTQYF	TGTGCCAGCAGCTTACTCGCGCCCGATACGCAGTATTTT
TRBV7-9	NA	few	TRBJ1-1	CASSLGSITEAFF	TGTGCCAGCAGCTTGGGCAGTATCACTGAAGCTTTCTTT
TRBV19	NA	few	TRBJ2-3	CASGDVSGADTQYF	TGTGCCTCCGGGGACGTCTCGGGAGCCGATACGCAGTATTTT
TRBV29-1	NA	few	TRBJ1-4	CSVYDPLGATNEKLFF	TGCAGCGTCTATGACCCCCTGGGGGCAACTAATGAAAAACTGTTTTTT